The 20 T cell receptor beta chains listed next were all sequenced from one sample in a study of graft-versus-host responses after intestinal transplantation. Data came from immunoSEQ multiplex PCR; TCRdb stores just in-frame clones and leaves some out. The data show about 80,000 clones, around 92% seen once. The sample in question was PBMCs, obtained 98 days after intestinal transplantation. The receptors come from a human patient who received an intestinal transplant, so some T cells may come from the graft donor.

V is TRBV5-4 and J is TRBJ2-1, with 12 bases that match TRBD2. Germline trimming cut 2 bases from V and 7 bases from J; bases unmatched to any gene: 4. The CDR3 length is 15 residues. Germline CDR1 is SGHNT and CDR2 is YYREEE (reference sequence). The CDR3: CASSLTSGRNNEQFF. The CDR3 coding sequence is TGTGCCAGCAGCTTAACTAGCGGGAGGAATAATGAGCAGTTCTTC.

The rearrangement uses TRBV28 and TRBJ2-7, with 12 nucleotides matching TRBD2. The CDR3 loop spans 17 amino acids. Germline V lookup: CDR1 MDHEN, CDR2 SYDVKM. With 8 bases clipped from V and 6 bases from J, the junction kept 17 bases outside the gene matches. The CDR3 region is CASAGTGLAGLMAEQYF. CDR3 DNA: TGTGCCAGCGCCGGGACAGGACTAGCGGGACTCATGGCCGAGCAGTACTTC.

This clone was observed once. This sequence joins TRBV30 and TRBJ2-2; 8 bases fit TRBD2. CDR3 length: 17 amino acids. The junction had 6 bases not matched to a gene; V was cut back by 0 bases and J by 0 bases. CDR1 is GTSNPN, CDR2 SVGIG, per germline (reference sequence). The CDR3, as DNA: TGTGCCTGGAGTGTACGAATACTAGCGGCGAACACCGGGGAGCTGTTTTTT. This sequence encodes CAWSVRILAANTGELFF. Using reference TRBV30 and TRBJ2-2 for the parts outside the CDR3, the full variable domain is SQTIHQWPATLVQPVGSPLSLECTVEGTSNPNLYWYRQAAGRGLQLLFYSVGIGQISSEVPQNLSASRPQDRQFILSSKKLLLSDSGFYLCAWSVRILAANTGELFFGEGSRLTVL.

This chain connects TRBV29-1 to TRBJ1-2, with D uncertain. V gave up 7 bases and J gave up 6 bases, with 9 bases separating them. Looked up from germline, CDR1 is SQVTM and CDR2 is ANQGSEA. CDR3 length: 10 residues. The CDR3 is CSAEGNGYTF. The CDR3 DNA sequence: TGCAGCGCCGAGGGCAATGGCTACACCTTC. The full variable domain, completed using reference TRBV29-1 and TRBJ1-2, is SAVISQKPSRDICQRGTSLTIQCQVDSQVTMMFWYRQQPGQSLTLIATANQGSEATYESGFVIDKFPISRPNLTFSTLTVSNMSPEDSSIYLCSAEGNGYTFGSGTRLTVV.

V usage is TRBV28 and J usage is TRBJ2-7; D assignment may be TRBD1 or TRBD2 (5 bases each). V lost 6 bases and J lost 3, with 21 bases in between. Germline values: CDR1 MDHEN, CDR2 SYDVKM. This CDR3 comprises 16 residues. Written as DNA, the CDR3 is TGTGCCAGCAGCCTATATGGCTCGGGACCCTTCTACGAGCAGTACTTC. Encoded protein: CASSLYGSGPFYEQYF.

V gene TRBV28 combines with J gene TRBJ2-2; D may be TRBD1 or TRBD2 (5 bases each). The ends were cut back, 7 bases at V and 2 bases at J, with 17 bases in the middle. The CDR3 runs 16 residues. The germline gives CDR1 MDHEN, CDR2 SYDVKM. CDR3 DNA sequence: TGTGCCAGCATCGATTGGGGGACGGGTAACACCGGGGAGCTGTTTTTT. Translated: CASIDWGTGNTGELFF. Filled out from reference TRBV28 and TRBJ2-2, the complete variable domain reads DVKVTQSSRYLVKRTGEKVFLECVQDMDHENMFWYRQDPGLGLRLIYFSYDVKMKEKGDIPEGYSVSREKKERFSLILESASTNQTSMYLCASIDWGTGNTGELFFGEGSRLTVL.

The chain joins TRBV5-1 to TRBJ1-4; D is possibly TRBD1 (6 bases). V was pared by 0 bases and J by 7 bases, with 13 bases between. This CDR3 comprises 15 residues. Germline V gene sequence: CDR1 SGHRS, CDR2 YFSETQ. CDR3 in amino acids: CASSLEAGASEKLFF. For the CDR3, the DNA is TGCGCCAGCAGCTTGGAAGCGGGGGCAAGTGAAAAACTGTTTTTT.

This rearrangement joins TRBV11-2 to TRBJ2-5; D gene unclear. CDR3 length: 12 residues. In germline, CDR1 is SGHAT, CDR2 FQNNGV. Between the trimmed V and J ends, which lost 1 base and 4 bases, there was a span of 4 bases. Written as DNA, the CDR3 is TGTGCCAGCAGCTTAGGTAGAGAGACCCAGTACTTC. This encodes CASSLGRETQYF. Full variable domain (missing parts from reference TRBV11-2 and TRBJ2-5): EAGVAQSPRYKIIEKRQSVAFWCNPISGHATLYWYQQILGQGPKLLIQFQNNGVVDDSQLPKDRFSAERLKGVDSTLKIQPAKLEDSAVYLCASSLGRETQYFGPGTRLLVL.

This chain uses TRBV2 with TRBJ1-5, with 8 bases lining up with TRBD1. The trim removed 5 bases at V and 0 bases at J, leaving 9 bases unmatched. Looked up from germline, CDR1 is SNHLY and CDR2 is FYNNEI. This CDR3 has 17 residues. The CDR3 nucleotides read TGTGCCAGCAGTCCCTGGGACAGGAACTATAGCAATCAGCCCCAGCATTTT. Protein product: CASSPWDRNYSNQPQHF.

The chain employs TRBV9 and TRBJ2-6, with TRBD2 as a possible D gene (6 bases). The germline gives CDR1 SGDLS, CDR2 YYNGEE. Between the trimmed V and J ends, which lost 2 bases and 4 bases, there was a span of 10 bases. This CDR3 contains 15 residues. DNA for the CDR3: TGTGCCAGCAGCGTCGCGGGGTACGGGGCCAACGTCCTGACTTTC. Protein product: CASSVAGYGANVLTF.

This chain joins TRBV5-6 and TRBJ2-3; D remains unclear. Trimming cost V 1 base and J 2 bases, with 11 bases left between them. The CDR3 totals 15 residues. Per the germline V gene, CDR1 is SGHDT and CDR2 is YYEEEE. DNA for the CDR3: TGTGCCAGCAGCTTGAAGGTCGGATCCACAGATACGCAGTATTTT. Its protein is CASSLKVGSTDTQYF.

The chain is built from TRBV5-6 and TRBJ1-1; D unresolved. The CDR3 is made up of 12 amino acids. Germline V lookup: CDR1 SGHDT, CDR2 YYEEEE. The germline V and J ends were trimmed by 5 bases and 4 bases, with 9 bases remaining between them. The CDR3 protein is CASSRVSTEAFF. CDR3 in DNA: TGTGCCAGCAGTAGGGTGAGCACTGAAGCTTTCTTT.

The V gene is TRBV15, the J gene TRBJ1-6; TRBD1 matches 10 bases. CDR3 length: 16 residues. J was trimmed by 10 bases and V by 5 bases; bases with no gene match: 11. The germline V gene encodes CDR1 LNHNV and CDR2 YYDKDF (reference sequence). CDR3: CATSSWGGTGVSPLHF. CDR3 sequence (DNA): TGTGCCACCAGCTCCTGGGGGGGGACAGGGGTCTCACCCCTCCACTTT.

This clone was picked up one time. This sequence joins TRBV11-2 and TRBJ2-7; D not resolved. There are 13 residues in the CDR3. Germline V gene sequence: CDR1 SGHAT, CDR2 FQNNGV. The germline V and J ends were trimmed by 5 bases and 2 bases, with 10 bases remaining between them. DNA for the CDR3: TGTGCCAGCAGCAGCCGACATACCTACGAGCAGTACTTC. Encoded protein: CASSSRHTYEQYF.

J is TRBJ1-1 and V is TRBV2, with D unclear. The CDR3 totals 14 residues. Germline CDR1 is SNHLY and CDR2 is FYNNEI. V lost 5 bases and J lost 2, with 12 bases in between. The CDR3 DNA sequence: TGTGCCAGCAGTCTACATGAAATCAACACTGAAGCTTTCTTT. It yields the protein CASSLHEINTEAFF.

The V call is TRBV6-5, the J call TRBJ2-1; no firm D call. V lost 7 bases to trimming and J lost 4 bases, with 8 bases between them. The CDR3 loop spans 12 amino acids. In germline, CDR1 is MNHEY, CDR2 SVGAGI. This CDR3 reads CASTDKYNEQFF. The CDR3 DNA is TGTGCCAGCACTGACAAATACAATGAGCAGTTCTTC.

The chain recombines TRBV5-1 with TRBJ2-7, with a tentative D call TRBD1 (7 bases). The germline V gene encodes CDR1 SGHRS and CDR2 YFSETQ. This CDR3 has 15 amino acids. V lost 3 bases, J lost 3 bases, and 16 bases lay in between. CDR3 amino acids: CASSSFGRGDYEQYF. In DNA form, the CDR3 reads TGCGCCAGCAGCTCCTTTGGCAGGGGGGACTACGAGCAGTACTTC. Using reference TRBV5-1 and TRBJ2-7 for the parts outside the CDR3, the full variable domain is KAGVTQTPRYLIKTRGQQVTLSCSPISGHRSVSWYQQTPGQGLQFLFEYFSETQRNKGNFPGRFSGRQFSNSRSEMNVSTLELGDSALYLCASSSFGRGDYEQYFGPGTRLTVT.

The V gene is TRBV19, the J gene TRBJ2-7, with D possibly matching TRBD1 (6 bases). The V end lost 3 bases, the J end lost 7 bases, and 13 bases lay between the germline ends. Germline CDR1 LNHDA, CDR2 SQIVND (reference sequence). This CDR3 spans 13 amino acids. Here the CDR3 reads CASSIRQEREQYF. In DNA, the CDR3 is TGTGCCAGTAGTATTAGACAGGAACGAGAGCAGTACTTC.

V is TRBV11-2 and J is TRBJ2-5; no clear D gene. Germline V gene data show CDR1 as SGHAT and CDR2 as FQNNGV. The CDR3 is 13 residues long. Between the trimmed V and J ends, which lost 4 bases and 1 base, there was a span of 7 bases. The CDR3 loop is CASSSEVQETQYF. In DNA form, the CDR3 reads TGTGCCAGCAGCTCAGAGGTCCAAGAGACCCAGTACTTC.

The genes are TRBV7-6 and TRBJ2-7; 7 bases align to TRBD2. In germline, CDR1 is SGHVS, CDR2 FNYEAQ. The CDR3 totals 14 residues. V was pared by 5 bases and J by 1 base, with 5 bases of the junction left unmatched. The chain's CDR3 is CASSGPGGSYEQYF. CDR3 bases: TGTGCCAGCAGCGGTCCCGGGGGGTCCTACGAGCAGTACTTC.